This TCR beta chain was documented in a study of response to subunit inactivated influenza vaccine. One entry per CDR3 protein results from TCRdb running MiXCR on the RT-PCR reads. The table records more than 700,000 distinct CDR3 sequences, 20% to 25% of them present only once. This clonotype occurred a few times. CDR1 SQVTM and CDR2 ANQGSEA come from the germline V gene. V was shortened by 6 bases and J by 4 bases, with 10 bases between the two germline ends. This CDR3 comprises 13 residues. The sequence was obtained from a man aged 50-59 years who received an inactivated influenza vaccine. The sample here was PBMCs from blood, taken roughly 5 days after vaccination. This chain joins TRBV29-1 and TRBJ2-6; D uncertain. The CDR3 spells CSVKQIGANVLTF. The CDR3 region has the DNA TGCAGCGTAAAGCAGATAGGGGCCAACGTCCTGACTTTC. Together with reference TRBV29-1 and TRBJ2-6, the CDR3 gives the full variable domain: SAVISQKPSRDICQRGTSLTIQCQVDSQVTMMFWYRQQPGQSLTLIATANQGSEATYESGFVIDKFPISRPNLTFSTLTVSNMSPEDSSIYLCSVKQIGANVLTFGAGSRLTVL.